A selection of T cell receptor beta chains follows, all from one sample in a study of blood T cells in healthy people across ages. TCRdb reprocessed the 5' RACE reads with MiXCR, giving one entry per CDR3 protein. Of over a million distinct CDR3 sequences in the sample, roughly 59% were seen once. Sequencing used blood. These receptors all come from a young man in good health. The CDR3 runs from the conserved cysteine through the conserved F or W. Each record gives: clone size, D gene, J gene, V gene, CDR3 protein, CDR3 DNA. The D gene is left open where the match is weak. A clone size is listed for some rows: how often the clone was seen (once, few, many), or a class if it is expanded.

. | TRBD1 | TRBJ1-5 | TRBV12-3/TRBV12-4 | CASGVGQGARQPQHF | TGTGCCAGCGGAGTGGGACAGGGGGCACGGCAGCCCCAGCATTTT
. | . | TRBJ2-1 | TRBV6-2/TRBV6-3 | CASSYMGLYNEQFF | TGTGCCAGCAGTTACATGGGTCTCTATAATGAGCAGTTCTTC
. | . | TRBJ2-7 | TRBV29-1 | CSVEESSYEQYF | TGCAGCGTTGAGGAGAGCTCCTACGAGCAGTACTTC
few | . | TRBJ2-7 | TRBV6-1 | CASIWREQYF | TGTGCCAGCATTTGGCGCGAGCAGTACTTC
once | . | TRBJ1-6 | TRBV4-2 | CASSQDPGRINSPLHF | TGTGCCAGCAGCCAAGATCCGGGGAGAATTAATTCACCCCTCCACTTT
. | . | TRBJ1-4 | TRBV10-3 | CAIRNPGDDEKLFF | TGTGCCATCAGGAACCCAGGGGACGATGAAAAACTGTTTTTT
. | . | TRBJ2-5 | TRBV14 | CASSQASGQYF | TGTGCCAGCAGCCAGGCATCAGGGCAGTACTTC
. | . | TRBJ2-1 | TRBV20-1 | CSAKPAVAFGEQFF | TGCAGTGCAAAACCAGCTGTGGCCTTTGGTGAGCAGTTCTTC
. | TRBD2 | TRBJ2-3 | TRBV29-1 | CSAEPSGDTQYF | TGCAGCGCGGAACCTAGCGGCGATACGCAGTATTTT
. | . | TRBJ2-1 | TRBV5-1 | CASSLSGVANEQFF | TGCGCCAGCAGCTTGTCAGGGGTCGCCAATGAGCAGTTCTTC
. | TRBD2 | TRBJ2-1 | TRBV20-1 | CSASGTSGRSEQFF | TGCAGTGCTAGCGGGACTAGCGGGAGAAGTGAGCAGTTCTTC
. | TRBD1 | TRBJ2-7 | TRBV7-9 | CASRGDRPHEQYF | TGTGCCAGCAGGGGGGACAGGCCCCACGAGCAGTACTTC
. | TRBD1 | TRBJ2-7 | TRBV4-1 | CASSPQGALEQYF | TGCGCCAGCAGCCCACAGGGGGCCCTCGAGCAGTACTTC
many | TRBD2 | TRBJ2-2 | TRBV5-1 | CASSLGLAVGELFF | TGCGCCAGCAGCTTGGGACTAGCAGTCGGGGAGCTGTTTTTT
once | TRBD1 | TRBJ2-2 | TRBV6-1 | CASSHDRVGITGELFF | TGTGCCAGCAGTCATGACAGGGTTGGGATCACCGGGGAGCTGTTTTTT
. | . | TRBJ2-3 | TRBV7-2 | CASNSRQISTDTQYF | TGTGCCAGCAACTCCCGACAGATTAGCACAGATACGCAGTATTTT
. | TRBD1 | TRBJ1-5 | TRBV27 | CASGTGLNQPQHF | TGTGCCAGCGGGACAGGCCTAAATCAGCCCCAGCATTTT
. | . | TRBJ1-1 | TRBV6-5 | CASKPGLRSEAFF | TGTGCCAGCAAACCGGGACTACGATCTGAAGCTTTCTTT
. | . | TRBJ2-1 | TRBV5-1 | CASTLDNEQFF | TGCGCCAGCACCCTCGACAATGAGCAGTTCTTC
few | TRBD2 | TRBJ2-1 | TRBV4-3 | CASSPRTSGADEQFF | TGCGCCAGCAGCCCTAGGACTAGCGGGGCCGATGAGCAGTTCTTC